The clone carrying this TCR beta chain was counted at least ten times. Antigen: not known. Sample time point: longitudinal time-point 2. The sample is drawn from a study of neurological immune-mediated disorders. Overall study results and limits: The study found the most TCR clonal expansion in HTLV-1-associated myelopathy and the least in multiple sclerosis, below healthy controls. The absence of any CDR3 amino acid sequence shared by expanded clones across subjects suggests that repertoires were private in all groups. On phylogenetic grouping, the repertoires of 18 of 34 multiple sclerosis patients fell within one related-CDR3 cluster, constituting a possible signature.

The making of cDNA relied on 5'RACE with 10-nucleotide random UMIs. TCRdb re-called the 5' RACE reads through MiXCR, storing one row per CDR3 protein. This table has about 80,000 distinct CDR3 sequences, 5% to 6% appearing once. Trimming stripped 7 bases from V and 5 bases from J, with 14 bases between. Germline V gene lookup returns CDR1 SNHLY and CDR2 FYNNEI. The CDR3 sequence is 13 residues long. This clonotype originated in a woman aged 60-70 years with multiple sclerosis. This chain uses TRBV2 with TRBJ2-5, with D perhaps matching TRBD1 (6 bases). The material sequenced was PBMCs. This CDR3 reads CASITGSWETQYF. The CDR3 nucleotides are TGTGCCAGCATTACAGGGAGCTGGGAGACCCAGTACTTC.